Listed below are T cell receptor beta chains from one sample, sequenced in a study of cytomegalovirus exposure and HLA in healthy donors. Some clones are missing from TCRdb's copy, which holds only in-frame ones; the method was immunoSEQ multiplex PCR. The sample shows around 69,000 clones, roughly 95% of them seen only once. The material sequenced was PBMCs. The receptor source for this set is a woman in her late teens or twenties in good health and CMV-seropositive. CDR3s include the opening cysteine and the closing phenylalanine or tryptophan.

v_call	j_call	cdr3_aa
TRBV30	TRBJ2-1	CAWSNFRGLPVRNEQFF
TRBV28	TRBJ2-2	CASNFPGGDFDTGELFF
TRBV5-4	TRBJ2-1	CASSSPYNEQFF
TRBV19	TRBJ2-1	CASSLKPSGPHEQFF
TRBV7-9	TRBJ1-5	CASSLWSGTGNQPQHF
TRBV2	TRBJ2-7	CASRPTGWEQYF
TRBV6-1	TRBJ2-5	CASSESASGRGKTQYF
TRBV4-3	TRBJ2-3	CASSLGLAGVADTQYF
TRBV10-3	TRBJ2-5	CAISGTGEGETQYF
TRBV7-9	TRBJ2-1	CASSLNRGSTDEQFF
TRBV7-2	TRBJ2-5	CASSLDPAEASTPETQYF
TRBV4-3	TRBJ2-3	CASSQGQSSTDTQYF
TRBV5-1	TRBJ2-7	CASSLVVGEGYEQYF
TRBV7-2	TRBJ2-5	CASSWDRGRQETQYF
TRBV11-3	TRBJ2-3	CASKLADYSTDTQYF
TRBV4-1	TRBJ1-1	CASSQPQGKNTEAFF
TRBV29-1	TRBJ2-2	CSAGTSGARGTGELFF
TRBV7-2	TRBJ2-2	CASSPDWGGSNTGELFF
TRBV18	TRBJ2-2	CASSPQTGSPGELFF
TRBV27	TRBJ2-7	CASSLMGTKAAEQYF
TRBV27	TRBJ1-5	CASSLEPPRTGGNQPQHF
TRBV27	TRBJ1-2	CASSFSGGFYGYTF
TRBV9	TRBJ2-5	CASSAPLAGVETQYF
TRBV7-2	TRBJ2-5	CASSLGLGQETQYF
TRBV15	TRBJ2-7	CATSRDKGLASYEQYF
TRBV5-5	TRBJ2-2	CASSLVGGTTGELFF
TRBV4-2	TRBJ2-2	CASSQEGLNTGELFF
TRBV9	TRBJ1-4	CASSVEGGGLGEKLFF
TRBV5-1	TRBJ2-3	CASSSGLVTDTQYF
TRBV25-1	TRBJ2-5	CASSVAPGTGGAWETQYF
TRBV6-5	TRBJ1-4	CASRIRGLDEKLFF
TRBV19	TRBJ1-1	CASTVGVNTEAFF
TRBV5-1	TRBJ2-5	CASRDGLAGKETQYF
TRBV27	TRBJ2-1	CASSTRSGRAGNEQFF
TRBV11-3	TRBJ2-7	CASSLAGSPYEQYF
TRBV28	TRBJ1-3	CASSLSRTGGGNTIYF
TRBV20-1	TRBJ2-5	CSATIETQYF
TRBV18	TRBJ2-7	CASSPSVVDPEGQYF
TRBV2	TRBJ1-1	CASSLGQNTEAFF
TRBV5-4	TRBJ2-3	CASSSAAGADTQYF
TRBV28	TRBJ2-1	CASSFTSLRAGGTVNEQFF
TRBV30	TRBJ2-3	CAWSGGRGNTQYF
TRBV7-2	TRBJ2-7	CASSLDPRTSVYEQYF
TRBV7-3	TRBJ2-1	CASSFELASDEQFF
TRBV4-3	TRBJ2-7	CASSQGLVEEQYF
TRBV7-2	TRBJ2-7	CASNLEGAYEQYF
TRBV4-3	TRBJ2-3	CASSPARTSGSGTDTQYF
TRBV5-4	TRBJ2-7	CASSTFRGLAGGDEQYF
TRBV4-1	TRBJ1-4	CASSQDGGSTNEKLFF
TRBV5-6	TRBJ2-2	CASSSRIRGRVDGELFF
TRBV25-1	TRBJ2-7	CASSGYLAPYEQYF
TRBV27	TRBJ2-5	CASSSLYQETQYF
TRBV29-1	TRBJ2-7	CSVERPSGQSYEQYF
TRBV7-2	TRBJ2-7	CASSLAPGLAGGLVSSYEQYF
TRBV28	TRBJ2-7	CASSFLATSYEQYF
TRBV5-4	TRBJ2-1	CASSQSGTHSYNEQFF
TRBV4-3	TRBJ2-7	CASSQVSYDYEQYF